The rows below give T cell receptor beta chains drawn from one sample of a study of T cells in Graves' hyperthyroidism and ophthalmopathy. Using its own MiXCR run on the multiplex PCR reads, TCRdb lists one record per CDR3 protein. The sample has about 250,000 distinct CDR3 sequences, around 24% seen once. The sequencing sample was made of blood. The receptors here all came from a middle-aged woman with Graves' ophthalmopathy. CDR3s include the opening cysteine and the closing phenylalanine or tryptophan. A D gene is named only where the DNA matches it firmly.

len	v_gene	d_gene	j_gene	CDR3aa
14	TRBV28	TRBD1	TRBJ1-5	CAWRGTGEGQPQHF
13	TRBV20-1	TRBD2	TRBJ2-5	CSARDRGGETQYF
16	TRBV6-4	TRBD2	TRBJ2-7	CASRTGGGAQGYEQYF
14	TRBV20-1	.	TRBJ2-2	CSARVWGSAGELFF
14	TRBV6-5	.	TRBJ1-1	CASSYSRLGTEAFF
13	TRBV20-1	.	TRBJ2-7	CSRGGDSDYEQYF
13	TRBV28	.	TRBJ2-2	CASSPQRSGELFF
18	TRBV20-1	.	TRBJ2-7	CSARDSLGGTASSYEQYF
14	TRBV30	TRBD1	TRBJ1-5	CAWSAGQGNQPQHF
14	TRBV5-1	.	TRBJ1-1	CASSPGTRNTEAFF
12	TRBV29-1	TRBD1	TRBJ1-1	CSGGTGSTEAFF
17	TRBV27	TRBD1	TRBJ1-5	CASSPGTGSGVSQPQHF
12	TRBV28	.	TRBJ2-7	CASSLGRREQYF
13	TRBV6-5	.	TRBJ2-5	CASKKGGQETQYF
17	TRBV6-4	.	TRBJ2-2	CASSRNLATTNTGELFF
17	TRBV10-3	.	TRBJ2-6	CAVLRPRGISGANVLTF
14	TRBV18	.	TRBJ2-7	CASSPEMSSYEQYF
16	TRBV4-1	.	TRBJ1-3	CASSQEQSYSGNTIYF
15	TRBV9	.	TRBJ2-7	CASSVGPLGAYEQYF
13	TRBV28	.	TRBJ2-4	CASSSGTKNIQYF
14	TRBV3-1	.	TRBJ2-5	CASSQAGGTETQYF
15	TRBV30	.	TRBJ2-5	CAWTTGQLDQETQYF
15	TRBV28	TRBD1	TRBJ2-7	CASSLGTGGWDEQYF
18	TRBV28	TRBD1	TRBJ1-5	CASSPYIRGQGASQPQHF
16	TRBV6-1	TRBD1	TRBJ2-7	CASSKMAGTGNYEQYF
16	TRBV24-1	.	TRBJ2-2	CATSPYRDTLTGELFF
13	TRBV11-2	.	TRBJ2-7	CASSLDLGYEQYF
13	TRBV20-1	.	TRBJ1-1	CSARGAGPTEAFF
16	TRBV19	TRBD1	TRBJ1-1	CASSISWTGGSTEAFF
15	TRBV2	.	TRBJ1-6	CASERSTATRPPLHF
16	TRBV6-5	TRBD1	TRBJ1-1	CASSLRQGVTNTEAFF
12	TRBV12-3/TRBV12-4	.	TRBJ1-1	CASGVGHLGAFF
17	TRBV7-6	TRBD2	TRBJ2-3	CASSPGTSGGYWDTQYF
16	TRBV7-2	TRBD2	TRBJ2-1	CASSWPSGRAYNEQFF
13	TRBV29-1	.	TRBJ1-1	CSVEAGVGTEAFF
16	TRBV11-1	.	TRBJ1-1	CASSRNRGELTTEAFF
13	TRBV19	TRBD1	TRBJ2-3	CASLTGGLYSQYF
11	TRBV20-1	TRBD1	TRBJ1-2	CRGQDNYGYTF
14	TRBV28	TRBD1	TRBJ1-2	CASRDRGARYGYTF
17	TRBV2	TRBD1	TRBJ2-7	CASSERQGALESGEQYF
14	TRBV11-2	.	TRBJ2-7	CASSLGTGQYEQYF
15	TRBV7-9	.	TRBJ1-1	CASSYAGSMNTEAFF
13	TRBV14	.	TRBJ2-2	CASSQQYTGELFF
14	TRBV13	TRBD1	TRBJ1-1	CASSLAGQGSEAFF
16	TRBV18	.	TRBJ2-5	CASSPMRYPAWWTQYF
15	TRBV4-1	TRBD2	TRBJ2-5	CASSQRASGQETQYF
14	TRBV6-1	TRBD2	TRBJ2-7	CASGTSGDSYEQYF
12	TRBV28	.	TRBJ1-6	CASSFAGSPLHF
18	TRBV28	.	TRBJ2-6	CASSFNLGRNSGANVLTF
13	TRBV6-1	.	TRBJ1-5	CASRGGVGQPQHF
13	TRBV15	.	TRBJ2-5	CATSRDPVGTQYF
18	TRBV11-1	TRBD2	TRBJ2-5	CASSVRPWGAGGRETQYF
13	TRBV30	.	TRBJ1-1	CAWREGQGTEAFF
17	TRBV4-1	.	TRBJ1-5	CASSQASGVSGNQPQHF
14	TRBV7-8	.	TRBJ1-5	CASSNGQLNRPQHF